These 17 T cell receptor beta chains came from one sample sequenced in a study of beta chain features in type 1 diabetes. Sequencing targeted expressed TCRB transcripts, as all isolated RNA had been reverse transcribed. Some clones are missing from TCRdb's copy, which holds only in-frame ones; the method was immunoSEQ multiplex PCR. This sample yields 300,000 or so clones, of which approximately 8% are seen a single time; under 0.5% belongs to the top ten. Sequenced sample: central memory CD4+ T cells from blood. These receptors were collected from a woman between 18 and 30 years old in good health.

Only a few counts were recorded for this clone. CDR3 sequence reads: CASSLNRGDEQFF. In DNA form, the CDR3 reads TGTGCCAGTAGTCTCAACAGGGGGGATGAGCAGTTCTTC. The chain couples TRBV19 to TRBJ2-1; TRBD1 matches at 8 bases. The CDR3 length is 13 residues. V gave up 5 bases and J gave up 8 bases; unmatched junction bases: 5. Germline assignment: CDR1 LNHDA and CDR2 SQIVND (reference sequence).

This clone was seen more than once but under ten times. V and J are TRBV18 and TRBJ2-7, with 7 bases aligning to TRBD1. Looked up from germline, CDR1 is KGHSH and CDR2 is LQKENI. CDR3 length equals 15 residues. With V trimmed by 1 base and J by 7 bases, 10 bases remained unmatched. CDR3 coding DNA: TGTGCCAGCTCACCACGGGGGACAGCCTTTGGGGAGCAGTACTTC. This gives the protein CASSPRGTAFGEQYF.

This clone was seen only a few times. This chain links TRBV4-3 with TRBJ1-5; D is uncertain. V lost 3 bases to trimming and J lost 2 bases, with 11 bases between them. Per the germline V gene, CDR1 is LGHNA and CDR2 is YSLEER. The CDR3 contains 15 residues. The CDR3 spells CASSQGIYGNQPQHF. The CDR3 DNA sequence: TGCGCCAGCAGCCAGGGGATATATGGCAATCAGCCCCAGCATTTT.

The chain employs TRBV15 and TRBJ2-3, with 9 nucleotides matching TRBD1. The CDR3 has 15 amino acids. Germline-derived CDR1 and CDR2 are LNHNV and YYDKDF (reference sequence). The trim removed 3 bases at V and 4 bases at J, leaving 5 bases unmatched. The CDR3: CATSRGGQGADTQYF. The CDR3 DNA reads TGTGCCACCAGCAGGGGGGGACAGGGTGCAGATACGCAGTATTTT.

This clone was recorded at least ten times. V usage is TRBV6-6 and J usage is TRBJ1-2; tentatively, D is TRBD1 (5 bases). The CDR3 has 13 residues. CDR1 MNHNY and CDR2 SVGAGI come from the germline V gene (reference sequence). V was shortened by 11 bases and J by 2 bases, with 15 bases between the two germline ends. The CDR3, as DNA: TGTGCCTGTCAACAAGACAGCAACTATGGCTACACCTTC. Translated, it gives CACQQDSNYGYTF.

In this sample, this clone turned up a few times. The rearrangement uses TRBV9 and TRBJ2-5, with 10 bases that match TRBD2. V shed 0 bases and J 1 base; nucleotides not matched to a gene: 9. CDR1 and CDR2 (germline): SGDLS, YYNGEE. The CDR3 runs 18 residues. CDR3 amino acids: CASSVGLTSGRFQETQYF. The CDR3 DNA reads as TGTGCCAGCAGCGTAGGTTTGACTAGCGGGCGATTCCAAGAGACCCAGTACTTC.

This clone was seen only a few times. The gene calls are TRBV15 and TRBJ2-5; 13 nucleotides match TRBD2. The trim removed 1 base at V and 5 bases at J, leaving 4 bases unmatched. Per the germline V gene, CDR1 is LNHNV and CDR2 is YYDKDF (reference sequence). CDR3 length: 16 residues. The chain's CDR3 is CATSRGTSGRSETQYF. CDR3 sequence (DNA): TGTGCCACCAGCAGAGGGACTAGCGGGAGATCTGAGACCCAGTACTTC.

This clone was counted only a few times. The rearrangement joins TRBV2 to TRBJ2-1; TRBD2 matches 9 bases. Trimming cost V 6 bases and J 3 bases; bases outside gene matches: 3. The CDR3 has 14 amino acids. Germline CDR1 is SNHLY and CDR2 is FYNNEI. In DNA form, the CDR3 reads TGTGCCAGCAGAGTGACTAGCGGCTACAATGAGCAGTTCTTC. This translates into CASRVTSGYNEQFF. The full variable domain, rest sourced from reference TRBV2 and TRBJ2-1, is EPEVTQTPSHQVTQMGQEVILRCVPISNHLYFYWYRQILGQKVEFLVSFYNNEISEKSEIFDDQFSVERPDGSNFTLKIRSTKLEDSAMYFCASRVTSGYNEQFFGPGTRLTVL.

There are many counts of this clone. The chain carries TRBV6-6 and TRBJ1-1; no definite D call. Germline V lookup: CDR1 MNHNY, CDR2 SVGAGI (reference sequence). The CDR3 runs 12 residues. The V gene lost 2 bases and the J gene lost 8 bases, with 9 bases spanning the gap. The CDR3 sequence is CASSYEAWEAFF. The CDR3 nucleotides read TGTGCCAGCAGTTACGAAGCTTGGGAAGCTTTCTTT.

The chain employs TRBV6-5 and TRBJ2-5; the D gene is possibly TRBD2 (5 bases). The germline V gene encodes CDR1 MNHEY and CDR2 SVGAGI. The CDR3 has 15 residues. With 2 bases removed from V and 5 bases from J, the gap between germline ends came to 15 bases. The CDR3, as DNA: TGTGCCAGCAGTTACGGTCGTGGAGGCCGGGAGACCCAGTACTTC. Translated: CASSYGRGGRETQYF.

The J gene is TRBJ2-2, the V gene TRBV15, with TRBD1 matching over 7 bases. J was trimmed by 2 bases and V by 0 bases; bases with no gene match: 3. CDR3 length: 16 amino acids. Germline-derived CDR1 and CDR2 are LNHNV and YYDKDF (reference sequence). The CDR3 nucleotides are TGTGCCACCAGCAGAGACCGGGACAGCAACACCGGGGAGCTGTTTTTT. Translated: CATSRDRDSNTGELFF.

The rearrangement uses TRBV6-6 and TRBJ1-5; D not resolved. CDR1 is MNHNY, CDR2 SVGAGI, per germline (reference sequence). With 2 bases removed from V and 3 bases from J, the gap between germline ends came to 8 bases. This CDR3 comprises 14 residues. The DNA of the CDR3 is TGTGCCAGCAGTTACACACAGATCAATCAGCCCCAGCATTTT. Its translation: CASSYTQINQPQHF.

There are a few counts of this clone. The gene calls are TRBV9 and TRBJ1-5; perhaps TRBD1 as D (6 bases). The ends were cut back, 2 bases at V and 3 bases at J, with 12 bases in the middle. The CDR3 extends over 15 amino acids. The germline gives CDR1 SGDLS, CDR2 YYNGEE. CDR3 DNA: TGTGCCAGCAGCGTGACGGGGGCGGACAATCAGCCCCAGCATTTT. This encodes CASSVTGADNQPQHF.

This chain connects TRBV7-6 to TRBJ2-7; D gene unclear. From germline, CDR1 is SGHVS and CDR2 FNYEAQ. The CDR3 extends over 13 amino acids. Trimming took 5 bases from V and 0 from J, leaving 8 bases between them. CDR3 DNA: TGTGCCAGCAGCCAACCTGACTCCTACGAGCAGTACTTC. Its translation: CASSQPDSYEQYF.

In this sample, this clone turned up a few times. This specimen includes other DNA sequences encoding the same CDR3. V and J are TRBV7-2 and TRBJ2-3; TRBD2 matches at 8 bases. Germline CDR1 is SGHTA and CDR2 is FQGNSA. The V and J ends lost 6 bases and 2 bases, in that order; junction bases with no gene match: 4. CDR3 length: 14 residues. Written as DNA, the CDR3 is TGTGCCAGCAGTCGTAGCGGGACCACAGATACGCAGTATTTT. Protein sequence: CASSRSGTTDTQYF.

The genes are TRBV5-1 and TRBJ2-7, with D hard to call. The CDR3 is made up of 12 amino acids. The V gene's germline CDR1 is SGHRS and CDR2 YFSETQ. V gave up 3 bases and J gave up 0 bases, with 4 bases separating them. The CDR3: CASSSSSYEQYF. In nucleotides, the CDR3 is TGCGCCAGCAGCTCGAGCTCCTACGAGCAGTACTTC.

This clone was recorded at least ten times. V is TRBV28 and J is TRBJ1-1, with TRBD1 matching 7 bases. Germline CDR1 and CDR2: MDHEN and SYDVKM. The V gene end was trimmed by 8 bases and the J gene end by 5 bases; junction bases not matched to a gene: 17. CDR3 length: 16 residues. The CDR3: CASYQPPGRGRTEAFF. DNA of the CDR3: TGTGCCAGCTACCAGCCCCCCGGGAGGGGGCGGACTGAAGCTTTCTTT. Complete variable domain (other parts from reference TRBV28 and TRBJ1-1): DVKVTQSSRYLVKRTGEKVFLECVQDMDHENMFWYRQDPGLGLRLIYFSYDVKMKEKGDIPEGYSVSREKKERFSLILESASTNQTSMYLCASYQPPGRGRTEAFFGQGTRLTVV.